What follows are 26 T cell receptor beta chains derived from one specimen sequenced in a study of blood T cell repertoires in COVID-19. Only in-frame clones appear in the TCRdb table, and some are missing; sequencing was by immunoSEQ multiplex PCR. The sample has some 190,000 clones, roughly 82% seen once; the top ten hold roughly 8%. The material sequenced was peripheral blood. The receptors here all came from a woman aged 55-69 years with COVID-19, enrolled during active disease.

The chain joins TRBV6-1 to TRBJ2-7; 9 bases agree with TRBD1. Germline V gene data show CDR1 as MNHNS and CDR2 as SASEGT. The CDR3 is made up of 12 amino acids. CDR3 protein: CASSEAGTGRSV. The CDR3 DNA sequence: TGTGCCAGCAGTGAAGCAGGGACAGGGAGATCGGTC.

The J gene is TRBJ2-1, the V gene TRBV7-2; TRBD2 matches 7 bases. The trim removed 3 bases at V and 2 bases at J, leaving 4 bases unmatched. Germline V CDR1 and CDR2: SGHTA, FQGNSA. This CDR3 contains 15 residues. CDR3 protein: CASSLGGRPYNEQFF. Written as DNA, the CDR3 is TGTGCCAGCAGCTTGGGCGGGAGACCCTACAATGAGCAGTTCTTC.

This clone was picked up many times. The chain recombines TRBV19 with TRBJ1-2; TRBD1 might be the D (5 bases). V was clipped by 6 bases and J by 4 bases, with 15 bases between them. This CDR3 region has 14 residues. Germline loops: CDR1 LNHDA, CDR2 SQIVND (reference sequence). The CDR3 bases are TGTGCCAGTAGCCCCCCGGGACTTAGCTATGGCTACACCTTC. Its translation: CASSPPGLSYGYTF.

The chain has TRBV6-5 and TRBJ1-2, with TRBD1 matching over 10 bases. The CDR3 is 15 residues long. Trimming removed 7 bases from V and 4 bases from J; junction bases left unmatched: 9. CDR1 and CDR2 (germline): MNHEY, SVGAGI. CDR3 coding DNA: TGTGCCAGCAAAAGAGCGGGACAGGGGAGCTATGGCTACACCTTC. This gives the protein CASKRAGQGSYGYTF.

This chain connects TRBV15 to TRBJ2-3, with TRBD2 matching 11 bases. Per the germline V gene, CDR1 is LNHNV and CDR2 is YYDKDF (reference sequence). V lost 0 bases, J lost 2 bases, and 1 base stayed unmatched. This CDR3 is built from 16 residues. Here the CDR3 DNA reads TGTGCCACCAGCAGAGAACTAGCGGGGGACACAGATACGCAGTATTTT. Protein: CATSRELAGDTDTQYF.

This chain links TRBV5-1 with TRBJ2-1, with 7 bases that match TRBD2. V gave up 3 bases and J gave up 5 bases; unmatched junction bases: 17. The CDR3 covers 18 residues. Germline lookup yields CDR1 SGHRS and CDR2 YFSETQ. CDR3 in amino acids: CASSSAGTNSFGHNEQFF. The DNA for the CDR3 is TGCGCCAGCAGCTCCGCCGGGACTAATAGTTTTGGCCACAATGAGCAGTTCTTC.

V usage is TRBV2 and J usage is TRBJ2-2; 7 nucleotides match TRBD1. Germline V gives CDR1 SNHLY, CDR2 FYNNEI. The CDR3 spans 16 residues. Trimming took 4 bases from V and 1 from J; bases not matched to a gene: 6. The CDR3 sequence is CASSATRTGNTGELFF. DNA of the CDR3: TGTGCCAGCAGTGCTACAAGGACAGGGAACACCGGGGAGCTGTTTTTT.

The DNA of the CDR3 is TGTGCCAGTAGTCCGGGACTAGCGGGAGGGGGTGAGCAGTTCTTC. It codes for CASSPGLAGGGEQFF. The chain is built from TRBV19 and TRBJ2-1; 16 bases line up with TRBD2. Losses at the gene ends were 5 bases for V and 9 bases for J; bases not matched to a gene: 4. Looked up from germline, CDR1 is LNHDA and CDR2 is SQIVND (reference sequence). The CDR3 runs to 15 residues.

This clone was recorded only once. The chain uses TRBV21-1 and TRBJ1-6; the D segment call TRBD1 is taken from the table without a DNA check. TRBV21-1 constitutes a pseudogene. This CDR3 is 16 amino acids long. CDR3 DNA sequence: TGTGCCAGCAGCAAAGAGAACAGCTCCTATAATTCACCCCTCCACTTT. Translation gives CASSKENSSYNSPLHF.

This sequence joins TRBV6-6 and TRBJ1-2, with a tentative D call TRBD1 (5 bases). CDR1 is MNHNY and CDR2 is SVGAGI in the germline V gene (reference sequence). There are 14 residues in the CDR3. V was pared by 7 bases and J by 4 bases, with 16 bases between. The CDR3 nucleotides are TGTGCCAGCACTCCCGAGGGAGGGGCCTATGGCTACACCTTC. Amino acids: CASTPEGGAYGYTF.

The CDR3 spells CASTVRLSGENTIYF. The CDR3 region has the DNA TGTGCCAGCACAGTGCGACTCTCTGGAGAAAACACCATATATTTT. V and J are TRBV28 and TRBJ1-3; D uncertain. Germline V gives CDR1 MDHEN, CDR2 SYDVKM. The CDR3 has 15 residues. V lost 7 bases, J lost 6 bases, and 19 bases lay in between.

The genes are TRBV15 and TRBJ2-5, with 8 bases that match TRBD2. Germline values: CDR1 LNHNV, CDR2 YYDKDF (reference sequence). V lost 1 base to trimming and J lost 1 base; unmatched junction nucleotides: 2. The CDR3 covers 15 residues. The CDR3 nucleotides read TGTGCCACCAGCAGAGTTACTAGCGGCCAAGAGACCCAGTACTTC. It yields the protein CATSRVTSGQETQYF. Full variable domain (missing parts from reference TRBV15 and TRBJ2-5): DAMVIQNPRYQVTQFGKPVTLSCSQTLNHNVMYWYQQKSSQAPKLLFHYYDKDFNNEADTPDNFQSRRPNTSFCFLDIRSPGLGDTAMYLCATSRVTSGQETQYFGPGTRLLVL.

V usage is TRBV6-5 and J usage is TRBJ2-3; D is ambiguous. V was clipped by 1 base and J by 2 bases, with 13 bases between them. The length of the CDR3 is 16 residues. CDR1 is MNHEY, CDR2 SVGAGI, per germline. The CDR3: CASSYFRGTYTDTQYF. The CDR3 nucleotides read TGTGCCAGCAGTTACTTTCGCGGTACTTACACAGATACGCAGTATTTT.

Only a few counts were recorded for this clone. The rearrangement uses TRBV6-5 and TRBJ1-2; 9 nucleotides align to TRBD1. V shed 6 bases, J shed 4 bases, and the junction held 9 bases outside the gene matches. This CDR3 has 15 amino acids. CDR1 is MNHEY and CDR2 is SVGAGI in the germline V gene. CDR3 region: CASRNKGQGFYGYTF. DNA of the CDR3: TGTGCCAGCAGAAACAAGGGACAGGGCTTCTATGGCTACACCTTC.

The CDR3 loop reads CASSQFGEQYF. CDR3 bases: TGTGCCAGCTCACAGTTCGGCGAGCAGTACTTC. This rearrangement joins TRBV18 to TRBJ2-7; D remains ambiguous. V was shortened by 4 bases and J by 6 bases, with 7 bases between the two germline ends. Per the germline V gene, CDR1 is KGHSH and CDR2 is LQKENI. The CDR3 extends over 11 amino acids.

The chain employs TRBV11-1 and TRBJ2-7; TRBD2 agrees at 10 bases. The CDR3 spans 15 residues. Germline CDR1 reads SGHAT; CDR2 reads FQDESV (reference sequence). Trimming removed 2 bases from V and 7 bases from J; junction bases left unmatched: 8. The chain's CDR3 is CASSLRLAGAGEQYF. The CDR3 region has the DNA TGTGCCAGCAGCTTACGGCTAGCGGGAGCAGGGGAGCAGTACTTC.

CDR3 in amino acids: CASSYLPGQGSTEAFF. The CDR3 nucleotides read TGTGCCAGCAGCTATCTGCCGGGACAGGGGAGCACTGAAGCTTTCTTT. This rearrangement joins TRBV3-1 (or the pseudogene TRBV3-2) to TRBJ1-1; 10 bases are shared with TRBD1. The CDR3 has 16 amino acids. CDR1 LGHDT and CDR2 YNNKEL come from the germline V gene (reference sequence). With 5 bases clipped from V and 4 bases from J, the junction kept 10 bases outside the gene matches.

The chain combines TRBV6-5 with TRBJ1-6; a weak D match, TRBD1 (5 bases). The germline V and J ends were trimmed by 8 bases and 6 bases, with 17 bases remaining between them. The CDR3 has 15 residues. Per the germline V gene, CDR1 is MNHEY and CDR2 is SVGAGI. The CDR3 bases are TGTGCCAGCGACGCTGAGGGGAGGGGTAATTCACCCCTCCACTTT. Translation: CASDAEGRGNSPLHF.

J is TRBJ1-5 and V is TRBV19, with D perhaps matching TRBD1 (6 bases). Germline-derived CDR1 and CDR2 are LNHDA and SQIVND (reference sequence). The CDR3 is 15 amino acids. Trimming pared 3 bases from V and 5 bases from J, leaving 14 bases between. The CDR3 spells CASSMGGARDQPQHF. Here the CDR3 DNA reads TGTGCCAGTAGTATGGGGGGGGCGCGGGATCAGCCCCAGCATTTT.

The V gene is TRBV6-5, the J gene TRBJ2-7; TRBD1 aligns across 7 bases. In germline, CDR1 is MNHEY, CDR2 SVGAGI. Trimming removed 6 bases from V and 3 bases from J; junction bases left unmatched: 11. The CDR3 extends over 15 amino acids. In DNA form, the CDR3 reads TGTGCCAGCAGCCCCCGACAGGGAACAAACTACGAGCAGTACTTC. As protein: CASSPRQGTNYEQYF.

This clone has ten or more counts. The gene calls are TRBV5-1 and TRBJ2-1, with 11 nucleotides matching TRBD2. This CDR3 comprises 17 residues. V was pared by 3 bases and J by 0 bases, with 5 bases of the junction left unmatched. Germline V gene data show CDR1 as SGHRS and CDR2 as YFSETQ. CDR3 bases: TGCGCCAGCAGCTATGGGACTAGCGGCTACTCCTACAATGAGCAGTTCTTC. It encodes CASSYGTSGYSYNEQFF. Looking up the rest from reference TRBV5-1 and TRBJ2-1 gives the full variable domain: KAGVTQTPRYLIKTRGQQVTLSCSPISGHRSVSWYQQTPGQGLQFLFEYFSETQRNKGNFPGRFSGRQFSNSRSEMNVSTLELGDSALYLCASSYGTSGYSYNEQFFGPGTRLTVL.

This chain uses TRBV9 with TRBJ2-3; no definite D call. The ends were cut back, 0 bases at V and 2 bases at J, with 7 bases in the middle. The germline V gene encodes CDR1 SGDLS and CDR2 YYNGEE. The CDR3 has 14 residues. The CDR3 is CASSVGGFTDTQYF. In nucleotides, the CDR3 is TGTGCCAGCAGCGTAGGTGGCTTCACAGATACGCAGTATTTT.

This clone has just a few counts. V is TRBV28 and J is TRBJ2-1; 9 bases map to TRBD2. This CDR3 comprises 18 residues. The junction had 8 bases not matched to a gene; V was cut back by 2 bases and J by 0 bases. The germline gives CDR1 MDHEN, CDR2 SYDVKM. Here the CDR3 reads CASSLPRLAGLSYNEQFF. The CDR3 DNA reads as TGTGCCAGCAGTTTACCCCGGCTAGCGGGGCTCTCCTACAATGAGCAGTTCTTC.

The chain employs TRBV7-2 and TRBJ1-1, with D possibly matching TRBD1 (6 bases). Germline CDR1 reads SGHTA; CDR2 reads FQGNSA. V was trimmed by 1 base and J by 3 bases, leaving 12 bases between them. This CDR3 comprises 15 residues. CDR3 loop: CASSLDGGGYTEAFF. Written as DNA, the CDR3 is TGTGCCAGCAGCTTAGATGGGGGCGGGTACACTGAAGCTTTCTTT.

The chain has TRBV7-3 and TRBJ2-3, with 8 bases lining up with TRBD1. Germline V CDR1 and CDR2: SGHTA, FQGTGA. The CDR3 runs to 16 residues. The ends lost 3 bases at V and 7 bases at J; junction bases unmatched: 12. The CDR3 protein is CASSLTGDRTHNTQYF. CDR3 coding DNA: TGTGCCAGCAGCTTGACAGGGGACAGGACACATAATACGCAGTATTTT.

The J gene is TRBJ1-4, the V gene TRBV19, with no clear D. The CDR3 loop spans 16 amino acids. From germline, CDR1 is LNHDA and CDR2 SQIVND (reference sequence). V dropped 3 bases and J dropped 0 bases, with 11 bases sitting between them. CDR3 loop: CASSIPGLTTNEKLFF. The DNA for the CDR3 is TGTGCCAGTAGTATCCCAGGACTGACAACTAATGAAAAACTGTTTTTT.